This T cell receptor (beta chain) stems from a study of CXCR3-negative and CXCR3-positive naive CD8 T cells. Germline V lookup: CDR1 MNHEY, CDR2 SVGAGI. The CDR3 runs to 14 residues. In the case of this clonotype: Its antigen is as yet unknown.

Researchers prepared the TRB cDNA libraries using 5' RACE with UMI labels. Each CDR3 protein gets one entry in TCRdb, which reprocessed the 5' RACE reads and gives no DNA. With about 43,000 distinct CDR3 sequences in the sample, the ten largest clones hold about 10%. Whole-study findings and limits: Most assays were run on fresh PBMCs (CXCR3 expression partially decreased after cryopreservation).

The sequence derives from a human donor in good health. Some clones in this sample may be carry-over from other donors' samples. Sequencing used memory CD8+ T cells from blood. The chain uses TRBV6-5 and TRBJ2-7. CDR3 protein: CASSYLGTGYEQYF.